These 3 T cell receptor beta chains share one sample of origin, sequenced in a study of blood T cell repertoires in COVID-19 (dated by TCRdb to about 2020). Library construction relied on the immunoSEQ multiplex PCR assay. TCRdb took this table from immuneACCESS and kept in-frame rearrangements with V and J called. Such tables lack part of the clones; where checked against another copy, unresolved V genes explain under half of the gap, and the rest is unexplained. The sample includes 250,000 or so clones, with around 86% observed a single time. The ten largest clonotypes hold around 1.7% of the sample. The sequenced material came from PBMCs or T cells enriched from blood (not recorded which). All receptors derive from a middle-aged man who had recovered from COVID-19.

The chain couples TRBV28 to TRBJ1-2; D is uncertain. Germline V lookup: CDR1 MDHEN, CDR2 SYDVKM. CDR3 length: 14 residues. V lost 4 bases to trimming and J lost 4 bases, with 13 bases between them. The CDR3 nucleotides read TGTGCCAGCAGTTCTGAGGGCATGAGCTATGGCTACACCTTC. Amino acids: CASSSEGMSYGYTF.

The chain has TRBV13 and TRBJ2-7, with 10 bases aligning to TRBD1. Germline CDR1 reads PRHDT; CDR2 reads FYEKMQ (reference sequence). The CDR3 totals 14 residues. Germline trimming cut 3 bases from V and 3 bases from J; bases unmatched to any gene: 2. The CDR3 DNA is TGTGCCAGCAGCTTGGACAGGGGGGACTACGAGCAGTACTTC. This encodes CASSLDRGDYEQYF.

The chain has TRBV4-2 and TRBJ2-6; D call uncertain. The V and J ends lost 1 base and 0 bases respectively, with 19 bases between them. Germline CDR1 is LGHNA and CDR2 is YNFKEQ. The CDR3 consists of 20 residues. The CDR3 DNA follows: TGTGCCAGCAGCCAAGTAGAGAACTCCATCCCCCACTCTGGGGCCAACGTCCTGACTTTC. As protein: CASSQVENSIPHSGANVLTF.